This T cell receptor beta chain is drawn from a study of breast tumors, draining lymph nodes, adjacent tissues. As regards this clonotype: Its antigen is unidentified.

TCRdb passed the multiplex PCR reads through MiXCR, listing each CDR3 protein once. This sample has about 200,000 distinct CDR3 sequences, with around a third found just once. The CDR3 extends over 13 amino acids. V lost 3 bases to trimming and J lost 9 bases, with 9 bases between them. Breast cancer patients provided tissue from their axillary draining lymph nodes. General study points: The data were judged consistent with most tumor T cells coming from lymph node and expanding in tumor.

This sequence joins TRBV12-3 or TRBV12-4 and TRBJ2-6; unclear D gene. The source is a female donor with breast cancer. Some clones in this sample may be carry-over from other donors' samples. Sequencing was done on a sample of axillary lymph node tissue. CDR3 in DNA: TGTGCCAGCAGTTTTGTTAGAGACAACGTCCTGACTTTC. It codes for CASSFVRDNVLTF.